Listed below are T cell receptor beta chains from one sample, sequenced in a study of cytomegalovirus exposure and HLA in healthy donors. This table comes from immunoSEQ multiplex PCR, and its TCRdb copy is limited to in-frame clones, with some not included. Among roughly 70,000 clones listed, 75% were seen once. Sequenced sample: PBMCs. These TCRs come from a man between 65 and 85 years old in good health and CMV-seronegative. Each CDR3 is given with its conserved first and last residue. D genes are given only for firm matches. Clone size is not always given. Where it is, it says once, few, many or a class for expanded clones.

v_gene	d_gene	j_gene	abundance	CDR3nt	CDR3aa
TRBV5-1	-	TRBJ1-4	-	TGCGCCAGCAGCTTACCAGATAATGAAAAACTGTTTTTT	CASSLPDNEKLFF
TRBV6-1	-	TRBJ1-1	-	TGTGCCAGCACCAGGGATCCCAGACCCGGAGAAGCTTTCTTT	CASTRDPRPGEAFF
TRBV11-2	TRBD2	TRBJ2-7	-	TGTGCCAGCAGCTTTGGCGGGGGGCCGGCCGAGCAGTACTTC	CASSFGGGPAEQYF
TRBV27	TRBD1	TRBJ1-2	few	TGTGCCAGCAGATGGGACAGGGGTGATGGCTACACCTTC	CASRWDRGDGYTF
TRBV28	-	TRBJ1-1	-	TGTGCCAGCAGTTTACACAGGCTGAACACTGAAGCTTTCTTT	CASSLHRLNTEAFF
TRBV30	-	TRBJ1-6	-	TGTGCCTGGGCGGACAGCCCGACGCGTCCAAATTCACCCCTCCACTTT	CAWADSPTRPNSPLHF
TRBV7-6	-	TRBJ2-7	-	TGTGCCAGCAGCGTGGGTACGGGGAACTACGAGCAGTACTTC	CASSVGTGNYEQYF
TRBV19	-	TRBJ1-1	-	TGTGCCAGTAGTACATCCGGAGACAGGAACACTGAAGCTTTCTTT	CASSTSGDRNTEAFF
TRBV25-1	TRBD1	TRBJ2-2	-	TGTGCCAGCAGTGGCCCGGGACAGGGGGCTTTGGACACCGGGGAGCTGTTTTTT	CASSGPGQGALDTGELFF
TRBV2	TRBD2	TRBJ2-2	once	TGTGCCAGCAGTGATCTGGGACTAGCGAACACCGGGGAGCTGTTTTTT	CASSDLGLANTGELFF
TRBV29-1	TRBD1	TRBJ2-2	-	TGCAGCGTGAAGGCCACAGGGGGCTGGAGCACCGGGGAGCTGTTTTTT	CSVKATGGWSTGELFF
TRBV6-1	-	TRBJ2-1	-	TGTGCCAGCAGTGACCACGGGGGGACAGGTAACAATGAGCAGTTCTTC	CASSDHGGTGNNEQFF
TRBV5-4	TRBD2	TRBJ2-1	-	TGTGCCAGCAACAGGCTGGGGGGAAGCGGGAGCAGGTACAATGAGCAGTTCTTC	CASNRLGGSGSRYNEQFF
TRBV7-9	TRBD2	TRBJ2-5	-	TGTGCCAGCAGCTCCGGCGTGGGACTAGCGGTCCAAGAGACCCAGTACTTC	CASSSGVGLAVQETQYF
TRBV2	TRBD1	TRBJ1-2	-	TGTGCCAGCACCGGGACAGAAAACTATGGCTACACCTTC	CASTGTENYGYTF
TRBV28	-	TRBJ1-1	-	TGTGCCAGCAGAATGAGGACAGAGAACACTGAAGCTTTCTTT	CASRMRTENTEAFF
TRBV5-4	-	TRBJ2-5	-	TGTGCCAGCAGCTGGGGGGGCGGCGGGGAGACCCAGTACTTC	CASSWGGGGETQYF